This T cell receptor (beta chain) was captured by sequencing in a study of post-analysis software for immune sequencing data. Prepared libraries of TCR beta cDNA carried unique molecular identifiers. From the PCR reads, TCRdb called clonotypes with MiXCR, one entry per CDR3 protein. The sample has about 430,000 distinct CDR3 sequences; more than 30% are singletons. General study results and limits: Multiple sclerosis patients had significantly lower normalized Chao1 diversity than controls.

In the case of this clonotype: Its antigen is unknown.

Source material: blood. This clonotype originated in a girl aged 2 to 10 with multiple sclerosis.

CDR3 sequence reads: CASSYRDSGVGYF. The CDR3 DNA is TGTGCCAGCAGTTACCGTGATAGCGGGGTGGGGTACTTC. The chain has TRBV6-5 and TRBJ2-4, with 8 bases lining up with TRBD2. CDR1 is MNHEY and CDR2 is SVGAGI in the germline V gene. Unmatched junction bases numbered 9, after V lost 2 bases and J lost 15 bases. This CDR3 contains 13 residues.